Described below is a single T cell receptor (beta chain) sequence and its context. No antigen is known for it. This sample was included in a study of beta chain features in type 1 diabetes. Broader study findings: Shorter TCRB CDR3s, moderately but significantly so, were found in Type 1 diabetes patients in all four CD4+ subsets. Any HLA effect on TCRB rearrangement was left unresolved by small sub-analyses.

As every portion of the isolated RNA was reverse transcribed, the sequencing read expressed TCRB transcripts. TCRdb's copy holds only in-frame clones and misses some; the assay was immunoSEQ multiplex PCR. The profile covers a few hundred thousand clones, with around 9.6% appearing a single time and about 0.63% taken by the ten largest. Germline lookup yields CDR1 PRHDT and CDR2 FYEKMQ (reference sequence). The CDR3 sequence is 17 residues long. V shed 3 bases and J 4 bases; nucleotides not matched to a gene: 13. The sequence derives from a man aged 30 to 45 with type 1 diabetes. This sequence joins TRBV13 and TRBJ2-3; 7 nucleotides agree with TRBD2. Specimen: central memory CD4+ T cells from blood. CDR3 in DNA: TGTGCCAGCAGCTTTAGGGGCGCGACTAGCTTAGCAGATACGCAGTATTTT. It encodes CASSFRGATSLADTQYF.